The rows below give T cell receptor beta chains drawn from one sample of a study of vaccination effects on CD4 cells after COVID-19. For these TCRs, the target antigens are not known. Assay: immunoSEQ multiplex PCR; the TCRdb copy retains only in-frame clones and omits some. Among 25,000 to 35,000 clones listed, roughly 74% were seen once. The source material was CD4+ T cells from PBMCs cultured without peptide, sampled after COVID-19 vaccination. All receptors derive from a human donor who received a COVID-19 vaccine. CDR3s include the opening cysteine and the closing phenylalanine or tryptophan. Each record gives: V gene, J gene, CDR3 protein.

>TRBV7-9|TRBJ1-2
CASSSVLGAYGYTF
>TRBV27|TRBJ1-2
CASSFAGGLANYGYTF
>TRBV29-1|TRBJ1-1
CSVGGTGKSPEAFF
>TRBV18|TRBJ2-2
CASSATQGPGELFF
>TRBV6-5|TRBJ1-2
CASSSSTSYTF
>TRBV11-3|TRBJ2-2
CASSLGSGEFSGELFF
>TRBV27|TRBJ1-2
CASSFRGGHGYTF
>TRBV5-5|TRBJ1-5
CASSWEWARSNQPQHF
>TRBV10-3|TRBJ2-2
CAIWRGGGSTGELFF
>TRBV7-2|TRBJ1-6
CASSHGQGGSPLHF
>TRBV15|TRBJ2-3
CATSRGLGEDTQYF
>TRBV19|TRBJ1-2
CASGAVGYTF
>TRBV28|TRBJ1-1
CASSLGLIRGLGYTEAFF
>TRBV5-1|TRBJ2-2
CASSLQGGNRGELFF
>TRBV19|TRBJ2-4
CASSIRGQWNIQYF
>TRBV4-1|TRBJ1-4
CASSVGQGGEKLFF
>TRBV19|TRBJ2-6
CASSIRGQGARGANVLTF
>TRBV18|TRBJ2-1
CASSPQGAGTYNEQFF
>TRBV6-9|TRBJ1-6
CASNKTGRNSSYNSPLHF
>TRBV7-2|TRBJ1-6
CASSRPSQGNGSPLHF
>TRBV2|TRBJ2-1
CASSGGDRAEQFF
>TRBV27|TRBJ2-5
CASSLSGRGETQYF
>TRBV5-6|TRBJ1-4
CASSFGTGGSRYNEKLFF
>TRBV6-4|TRBJ2-3
CASSSFRESAQYF